The 14 T cell receptor beta chains below all came from one sample that was sequenced in a study of blood T cell repertoires in COVID-19 (dated by TCRdb to the early 2020s). To prepare the library, the immunoSEQ multiplex PCR assay was applied. Not all clones reach the TCRdb copy of this immuneACCESS table, which keeps in-frame sequences only. Checked studies attribute under half of the gap to unresolved V genes and leave the rest unexplained. This sample lists about 110,000 clones; about nine tenths were detected once. The top ten clones comprise roughly 2.5% of the sample. Sample: peripheral blood. These TCRs come from a human donor in a cohort sampled during active COVID-19.

This sequence joins TRBV15 and TRBJ1-4; 12 nucleotides align to TRBD1. Germline-derived CDR1 and CDR2 are LNHNV and YYDKDF (reference sequence). The CDR3 extends over 18 amino acids. The J segment lost 8 bases and the V segment lost 0 bases, leaving 10 bases of the junction unmatched. CDR3 sequence (DNA): TGTGCCACCAGCAGAGATGATTGGGACAGGGGGCTGAGGGAAAAACTGTTTTTT. Its protein product is CATSRDDWDRGLREKLFF. Supplemented by reference TRBV15 and TRBJ1-4, the full variable domain reads DAMVIQNPRYQVTQFGKPVTLSCSQTLNHNVMYWYQQKSSQAPKLLFHYYDKDFNNEADTPDNFQSRRPNTSFCFLDIRSPGLGDTAMYLCATSRDDWDRGLREKLFFGSGTQLSVL.

The V and J genes are TRBV5-1 and TRBJ1-1, with D possibly being TRBD1 (6 bases). The V gene lost 2 bases and the J gene lost 1 base, with 12 bases spanning the gap. Per the germline V gene, CDR1 is SGHRS and CDR2 is YFSETQ. The length of the CDR3 is 15 residues. CDR3 sequence: CASSFRVQGNTEAFF. CDR3 sequence (DNA): TGCGCCAGCAGCTTTAGGGTACAGGGGAACACTGAAGCTTTCTTT.

The rearrangement links TRBV6-2 or TRBV6-3 to TRBJ2-5; possible D gene TRBD2, 6 bases. V was trimmed by 5 bases and J by 4 bases, leaving 8 bases between them. The CDR3 contains 12 residues. Germline V gene sequence: CDR1 MNHEY, CDR2 SVGEGT. CDR3 region: CASSRTTETQYF. The CDR3 bases are TGTGCCAGCAGTCGGACTACAGAGACCCAGTACTTC.

This rearrangement joins TRBV6-5 to TRBJ2-7; 7 nucleotides match TRBD1. This CDR3 has 13 amino acids. From germline, CDR1 is MNHEY and CDR2 SVGAGI. V lost 6 bases, J lost 0 bases, and 2 bases stayed unmatched. CDR3 sequence reads: CASRRDSSYEQYF. CDR3 coding DNA: TGTGCCAGCAGGAGGGACAGCTCCTACGAGCAGTACTTC.

The gene calls are TRBV3-1 (or the pseudogene TRBV3-2) and TRBJ1-2; 8 bases line up with TRBD1. The germline gives CDR1 LGHDT, CDR2 YNNKEL (reference sequence). CDR3 length: 14 amino acids. V shed 0 bases and J 9 bases; nucleotides not matched to a gene: 6. As DNA, the CDR3 is TGTGCCAGCAGCCAAGATTGGAGGACAGGGCGCTACACCTTC. As protein: CASSQDWRTGRYTF.

The genes are TRBV19 and TRBJ1-3; 11 bases match TRBD1. Germline V gene sequence: CDR1 LNHDA, CDR2 SQIVND (reference sequence). The ends lost 3 bases at V and 6 bases at J; junction bases unmatched: 1. This CDR3 is built from 14 residues. The chain's CDR3 is CASSIGQGANTIYF. The DNA for the CDR3 is TGTGCCAGTAGTATTGGACAGGGGGCAAACACCATATATTTT.

The chain recombines TRBV30 with TRBJ1-4; no firm D call. Germline V CDR1 and CDR2: GTSNPN, SVGIG (reference sequence). The CDR3 runs to 16 residues. The ends were cut back, 2 bases at V and 5 bases at J, with 18 bases in the middle. The CDR3: CAWSSGLRAENEKLFF. The CDR3 DNA is TGTGCCTGGAGTTCCGGTTTGAGGGCAGAAAATGAAAAACTGTTTTTT.

CDR3 loop: CASSLEGGRVIGYTF. Here the CDR3 DNA reads TGCGCCAGCAGCTTGGAAGGCGGCAGGGTGATTGGCTACACCTTC. V is TRBV5-1 and J is TRBJ1-2; tentatively, D is TRBD1 (5 bases). The CDR3 sequence is 15 residues long. Germline-derived CDR1 and CDR2 are SGHRS and YFSETQ. Trimming shortened V by 0 bases and J by 7 bases, and 16 bases separated the two germline ends.

The chain has TRBV10-3 and TRBJ2-1; 8 bases line up with TRBD1. J was trimmed by 5 bases and V by 4 bases; bases with no gene match: 7. CDR3 length equals 15 residues. Germline CDR1 ENHRY, CDR2 SYGVKD. The CDR3: CAISAQGASDNEQFF. CDR3 DNA sequence: TGTGCCATCAGTGCGCAGGGGGCATCGGACAATGAGCAGTTCTTC.

The count of this clone is one. This sequence joins TRBV6-6 and TRBJ1-1, with TRBD1 matching 12 bases. The trim removed 5 bases at V and 7 bases at J, leaving 5 bases unmatched. The length of the CDR3 is 14 residues. The V gene's germline CDR1 is MNHNY and CDR2 SVGAGI (reference sequence). As DNA, the CDR3 is TGTGCCAGCAGTCCCGGGACAGGGGGCATTGAAGCTTTCTTT. Translation gives CASSPGTGGIEAFF.

The rearrangement joins TRBV19 to TRBJ1-1; D might be TRBD1 (6 bases). Germline assignment: CDR1 LNHDA and CDR2 SQIVND (reference sequence). This CDR3 is 14 amino acids long. With 6 bases removed from V and 3 bases from J, the gap between germline ends came to 14 bases. The CDR3 is CASRFRGPDTEAFF. The CDR3 region has the DNA TGTGCCAGTAGATTCAGGGGTCCGGACACTGAAGCTTTCTTT.

The chain joins TRBV2 to TRBJ1-2; 7 bases are shared with TRBD1. Germline CDR1 and CDR2: SNHLY and FYNNEI. CDR3 length equals 15 residues. The trim removed 3 bases at V and 4 bases at J, leaving 8 bases unmatched. CDR3 bases: TGTGCCAGCAGTGATCCTAGCAGGGGGAGCTATGGCTACACCTTC. The encoded protein is CASSDPSRGSYGYTF.

The rearrangement links TRBV3-1 (or the pseudogene TRBV3-2) to TRBJ2-1; 13 nucleotides align to TRBD2. The CDR3 length is 16 residues. Germline values: CDR1 LGHDT, CDR2 YNNKEL (reference sequence). Trimming at V came to 4 bases and at J to 8 bases, leaving 8 bases not matched to a gene. The CDR3 nucleotides read TGTGCCAGCAGCCGTCGGACTAGCGGGGGCACCCATGAGCAGTTCTTC. This encodes CASSRRTSGGTHEQFF.

This clone was picked up one time. The J gene is TRBJ1-1, the V gene TRBV9, with 8 positions matching TRBD1. This CDR3 comprises 14 residues. Germline assignment: CDR1 SGDLS and CDR2 YYNGEE. Losses at the gene ends were 4 bases for V and 6 bases for J; bases not matched to a gene: 8. The CDR3 is CASSTGQGSAEAFF. The CDR3 region has the DNA TGTGCCAGCAGCACAGGACAGGGATCCGCTGAAGCTTTCTTT.